Presented here are 10 T cell receptor beta chains from one specimen sequenced in a study of blood T cell repertoires in COVID-19. The assay was immunoSEQ multiplex PCR, and TCRdb's table has in-frame clones only and misses some. The sample includes 110,000 to 150,000 clones, about nine tenths of them seen just once. The specimen sequenced was peripheral blood. The receptors were gathered from a man aged 45-65 years with active or convalescent COVID-19.

V is TRBV19 and J is TRBJ1-3; the match to TRBD1 covers 9 bases. This CDR3 has 14 amino acids. V shed 10 bases and J 4 bases; nucleotides not matched to a gene: 8. Germline V lookup: CDR1 LNHDA, CDR2 SQIVND (reference sequence). CDR3 in amino acids: CATRDRAYGNTIYF. The CDR3 DNA reads TGTGCCACCCGGGACAGGGCTTACGGAAACACCATATATTTT.

This clone was seen just once. The V and J genes are TRBV7-9 and TRBJ2-1; D is perhaps TRBD2 (5 bases). The CDR3 runs 16 residues. The germline V gene encodes CDR1 SEHNR and CDR2 FQNEAQ (reference sequence). V lost 1 base and J 2 bases, leaving 12 bases between the germline ends. CDR3 in DNA: TGTGCCAGCAGCTTAGGAACGGGAAGGGCCTACAATGAGCAGTTCTTC. Translating gives CASSLGTGRAYNEQFF.

In this sample, this clone turned up once. The chain links TRBV11-2 to TRBJ1-5, with a weak D call TRBD1 (6 bases). Germline V gene data show CDR1 as SGHAT and CDR2 as FQNNGV. Trimming took off 0 bases at V and 7 bases at J, with 10 bases between the two ends. This CDR3 spans 14 amino acids. CDR3 coding DNA: TGTGCCAGCAGCTTAGAACAGGGAATCCAGCCCCAGCATTTT. It translates to CASSLEQGIQPQHF.

This clone occurred a few times. CDR3 coding DNA: TGTGCCACCAGCCGGGAAACCTACAATGAGCAGTTCTTC. This sequence encodes CATSRETYNEQFF. The rearrangement uses TRBV24-1 and TRBJ2-1; maybe TRBD2 (5 bases). The V end was cut by 7 bases, the J end by 2 bases, with 8 bases between. CDR1 is KGHDR, CDR2 SFDVKD, per germline. The CDR3 is made up of 13 amino acids.

This chain links TRBV30 with TRBJ2-1; 8 nucleotides align to TRBD1. The CDR3 is 14 residues long. V shed 3 bases and J 7 bases; nucleotides not matched to a gene: 8. CDR1 GTSNPN and CDR2 SVGIG come from the germline V gene (reference sequence). CDR3 sequence: CAWRLLHRGNEQFF. The DNA for the CDR3 is TGTGCCTGGAGACTTCTCCACAGGGGGAATGAGCAGTTCTTC.

The sample holds a few counts of this clone. The gene calls are TRBV12-5 and TRBJ1-5; 8 nucleotides agree with TRBD1. Losses at the gene ends were 0 bases for V and 11 bases for J; bases not matched to a gene: 12. The germline gives CDR1 LGHNT, CDR2 FRNRAP. This CDR3 spans 16 amino acids. The CDR3 DNA sequence: TGTGCTAGTGGTTTGGTAGTCAGGGGGCCTCAGGAGGCCCAGCATTTT. Amino acid sequence: CASGLVVRGPQEAQHF.

The sample holds a few counts of this clone. CDR3 protein: CASSNQQGQPPSGANVLTF. In DNA form, the CDR3 reads TGTGCCAGCAGTAATCAACAGGGTCAACCCCCCTCTGGGGCCAACGTCCTGACTTTC. The genes are TRBV9 and TRBJ2-6; D possibly corresponds to TRBD1 (6 bases). The germline V and J ends were trimmed by 5 bases and 0 bases, with 21 bases remaining between them. This CDR3 is 19 amino acids long. Looked up from germline, CDR1 is SGDLS and CDR2 is YYNGEE. The variable domain in full, with the rest retrieved from reference TRBV9 and TRBJ2-6, is DSGVTQTPKHLITATGQRVTLRCSPRSGDLSVYWYQQSLDQGLQFLIQYYNGEERAKGNILERFSAQQFPDLHSELNLSSLELGDSALYFCASSNQQGQPPSGANVLTFGAGSRLTVL.

V and J are TRBV24-1 and TRBJ2-3; possibly TRBD2 for D (6 bases). Germline V gene data show CDR1 as KGHDR and CDR2 as SFDVKD. This CDR3 is 14 amino acids long. Trimming shortened V by 9 bases and J by 2 bases, and 14 bases separated the two germline ends. DNA of the CDR3: TGTGCCACCTCTACGGGGGAAAACACAGATACGCAGTATTTT. Amino acid sequence: CATSTGENTDTQYF.

The genes are TRBV3-1 (or the pseudogene TRBV3-2) and TRBJ2-1; 8 nucleotides match TRBD2. Trimming took 0 bases from V and 10 from J; bases not matched to a gene: 5. Germline CDR1 and CDR2: LGHDT and YNNKEL (reference sequence). CDR3 size: 14 residues. This chain's CDR3 is CASSQDKAGGEQFF. The CDR3 nucleotides are TGTGCCAGCAGCCAAGATAAGGCGGGAGGCGAGCAGTTCTTC.

The chain employs TRBV6-5 and TRBJ2-3, with D hard to call. The CDR3 length is 14 residues. Between the trimmed V and J ends, which lost 8 bases and 4 bases, there was a span of 16 bases. CDR1 MNHEY and CDR2 SVGAGI come from the germline V gene. The CDR3 DNA follows: TGTGCCAGCCAACCTGGGCGTAGAGCAGATACGCAGTATTTT. Translating gives CASQPGRRADTQYF.